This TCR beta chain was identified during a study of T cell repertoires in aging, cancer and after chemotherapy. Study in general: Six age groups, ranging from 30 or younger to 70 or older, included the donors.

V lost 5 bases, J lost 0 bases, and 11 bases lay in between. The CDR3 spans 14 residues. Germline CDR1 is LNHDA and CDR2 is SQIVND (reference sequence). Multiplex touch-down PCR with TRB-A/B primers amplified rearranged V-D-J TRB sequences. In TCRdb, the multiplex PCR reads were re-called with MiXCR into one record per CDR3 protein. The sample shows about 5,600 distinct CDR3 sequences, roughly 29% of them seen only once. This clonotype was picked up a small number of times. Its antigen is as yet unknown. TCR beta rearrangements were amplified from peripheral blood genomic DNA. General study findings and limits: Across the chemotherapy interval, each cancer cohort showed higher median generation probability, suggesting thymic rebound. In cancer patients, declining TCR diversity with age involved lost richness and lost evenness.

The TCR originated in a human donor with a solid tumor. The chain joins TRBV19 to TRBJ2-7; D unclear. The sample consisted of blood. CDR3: CASSPRSRSYEQYF. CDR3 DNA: TGTGCCAGTAGTCCCCGGAGCCGCTCCTACGAGCAGTACTTC.